What follows are 32 T cell receptor beta chains derived from one specimen sequenced in a study of blood T cell repertoires in COVID-19. Produced via immunoSEQ multiplex PCR; TCRdb's table is partial and in-frame only. The sample has under 200,000 clones, about 87% seen once. Sequences were obtained from peripheral blood. All receptors derive from a woman of 80 years or more with COVID-19, enrolled during active disease.

The CDR3, as DNA: TGCGCCAGCAGCCGATCGCCCCCGGGACTCCCGAGCACAGATACGCAGTATTTT. It is translated as CASSRSPPGLPSTDTQYF. This sequence joins TRBV4-3 and TRBJ2-3, with D maybe TRBD2 (6 bases). The CDR3 contains 18 residues. Germline loops: CDR1 LGHNA, CDR2 YSLEER. V lost 4 bases to trimming and J lost 0 bases, with 20 bases between them.

The chain has TRBV19 and TRBJ1-1, with 9 bases matching TRBD1. V shed 2 bases, J shed 2 bases, and the junction held 12 bases outside the gene matches. Germline V gene sequence: CDR1 LNHDA, CDR2 SQIVND (reference sequence). The CDR3 covers 18 residues. CDR3 protein: CASSIWPGQGLKNTEAFF. DNA for the CDR3: TGTGCCAGTAGTATATGGCCGGGACAGGGCTTGAAAAACACTGAAGCTTTCTTT.

J is TRBJ2-1 and V is TRBV7-8, with TRBD2 as a possible D gene (5 bases). The germline CDR1 and CDR2 sequences are SGHVS and FQNEAQ. The length of the CDR3 is 15 residues. The germline V and J ends were trimmed by 2 bases and 3 bases, with 11 bases remaining between them. CDR3 loop: CASSLLSGLYNEQFF. The DNA for the CDR3 is TGTGCCAGCAGCTTATTGAGCGGACTCTACAATGAGCAGTTCTTC.

The chain uses TRBV10-3 and TRBJ2-5; D perhaps matches TRBD2 (6 bases). The CDR3 is 13 residues long. CDR1 ENHRY and CDR2 SYGVKD come from the germline V gene. V lost 6 bases and J lost 3, with 11 bases in between. The CDR3 region has the DNA TGTGCCATCAGGAGGGACTCCGAAGAGACCCAGTACTTC. This codes for CAIRRDSEETQYF.

The V call is TRBV5-1, the J call TRBJ2-7; D gene ambiguous. The V and J ends lost 0 bases and 3 bases respectively, with 7 bases between them. CDR1 and CDR2 (germline): SGHRS, YFSETQ. The CDR3 is 13 residues long. CDR3 sequence reads: CASSLVSFYEQYF. The CDR3 DNA is TGCGCCAGCAGCTTGGTTTCGTTCTACGAGCAGTACTTC.

The chain employs TRBV29-1 and TRBJ2-1; TRBD2 matches 13 bases. Germline lookup yields CDR1 SQVTM and CDR2 ANQGSEA. The V gene end was trimmed by 7 bases and the J gene end by 9 bases; junction bases not matched to a gene: 18. This CDR3 region has 17 residues. DNA of the CDR3: TGCAGCGGGACCAGAGCAGGGACTAGCGGGGTCGGGAGTGAGCAGTTCTTC. Translated, it gives CSGTRAGTSGVGSEQFF.

The rearrangement joins TRBV2 to TRBJ1-2; D is possibly TRBD1 (6 bases). This CDR3 contains 13 residues. The germline V and J ends were trimmed by 6 bases and 4 bases, with 12 bases remaining between them. Germline lookup yields CDR1 SNHLY and CDR2 FYNNEI. The CDR3 reads CASRQGSIYGYTF. The CDR3 bases are TGTGCCAGCAGACAGGGCAGTATCTATGGCTACACCTTC.

V usage is TRBV5-4 and J usage is TRBJ2-7; D is undetermined. V dropped 0 bases and J dropped 3 bases, with 16 bases sitting between them. This CDR3 contains 16 residues. Germline values: CDR1 SGHNT, CDR2 YYREEE (reference sequence). This CDR3 is CASSLGVSPFDYEQYF. In nucleotides, the CDR3 is TGTGCCAGCAGCTTGGGTGTCAGTCCTTTCGACTACGAGCAGTACTTC.

CDR3 sequence: CASSSSSGGLAVGELFF. CDR3 sequence (DNA): TGCGCCAGCAGTTCTAGCTCCGGGGGACTAGCGGTCGGGGAGCTGTTTTTT. The chain links TRBV5-1 to TRBJ2-2, with 11 bases aligning to TRBD2. V was pared by 5 bases and J by 7 bases, with 13 bases of the junction left unmatched. Germline values: CDR1 SGHRS, CDR2 YFSETQ. This CDR3 spans 17 amino acids. Together with reference TRBV5-1 and TRBJ2-2, the CDR3 gives the full variable domain: KAGVTQTPRYLIKTRGQQVTLSCSPISGHRSVSWYQQTPGQGLQFLFEYFSETQRNKGNFPGRFSGRQFSNSRSEMNVSTLELGDSALYLCASSSSSGGLAVGELFFGEGSRLTVL.

The rearrangement joins TRBV7-2 to TRBJ2-1, with 8 nucleotides matching TRBD2. After removal of 5 bases from V and 5 bases from J, the junction contained 11 bases not matched to a gene. Germline CDR1 SGHTA, CDR2 FQGNSA. This CDR3 contains 16 residues. The CDR3 here is CASSPRSGRGDNEQFF. DNA for the CDR3: TGTGCCAGCAGCCCGCGAAGCGGGAGAGGGGACAATGAGCAGTTCTTC. Variable domain in full (rest from reference TRBV7-2 and TRBJ2-1): GAGVSQSPSNKVTEKGKDVELRCDPISGHTALYWYRQSLGQGLEFLIYFQGNSAPDKSGLPSDRFSAERTGGSVSTLTIQRTQQEDSAVYLCASSPRSGRGDNEQFFGPGTRLTVL.

This chain connects TRBV21-1 to TRBJ2-7; TRBD2 is the table's D call, not checked against the DNA. TRBV21-1 is a pseudogene locus. The CDR3 spans 17 residues. In nucleotides, the CDR3 is TGTGCCAGCAGCAAAGCGCTTTACCAGCGGGAGAGGTACGAGCAGTACTTC. Residues: CASSKALYQRERYEQYF.

The chain is built from TRBV10-3 and TRBJ2-1, with 14 bases lining up with TRBD2. The CDR3 sequence is 17 residues long. The trim removed 2 bases at V and 6 bases at J, leaving 6 bases unmatched. Germline loops: CDR1 ENHRY, CDR2 SYGVKD. The CDR3 sequence: CAISEATGLAGVNEQFF. DNA of the CDR3: TGTGCCATCAGTGAGGCTACGGGACTAGCGGGAGTCAATGAGCAGTTCTTC.

This clone was observed once. This chain connects TRBV6-5 to TRBJ1-2; a weak D match, TRBD1 (5 bases). Germline CDR1 and CDR2: MNHEY and SVGAGI. The V gene lost 5 bases and the J gene lost 2 bases, with 15 bases spanning the gap. CDR3 length: 15 amino acids. Here the CDR3 DNA reads TGTGCCAGCAGTCGGCGGGGGGAAACCAACTATGGCTACACCTTC. Protein: CASSRRGETNYGYTF.

This clone showed up just once. V is TRBV11-2 and J is TRBJ2-1; possible D gene TRBD1, 5 bases. Looked up from germline, CDR1 is SGHAT and CDR2 is FQNNGV. The CDR3 totals 15 residues. Trimming took 3 bases from V and 8 from J, leaving 17 bases between them. CDR3 sequence: CASSFSGSRGDEQFF. DNA for the CDR3: TGTGCCAGCAGCTTTTCAGGGTCAAGGGGCGATGAGCAGTTCTTC.

This rearrangement joins TRBV18 to TRBJ1-2; 7 bases line up with TRBD1. After removal of 5 bases from V and 8 bases from J, the junction contained 14 bases not matched to a gene. This CDR3 is 15 amino acids long. Germline CDR1 reads KGHSH; CDR2 reads LQKENI. The CDR3: CASSADSTGIQGYTF. The CDR3 DNA reads TGTGCCAGCTCAGCCGACTCGACAGGGATTCAAGGCTACACCTTC.

The chain recombines TRBV7-9 with TRBJ2-5; tentative D call: TRBD2 (5 bases). The CDR3 loop spans 14 amino acids. CDR1 SEHNR and CDR2 FQNEAQ come from the germline V gene (reference sequence). V dropped 0 bases and J dropped 10 bases, with 15 bases sitting between them. CDR3 residues: CASSLAGAEGGQYF. The CDR3 DNA reads as TGTGCCAGCAGCTTAGCGGGAGCGGAAGGTGGCCAGTACTTC.

The chain links TRBV2 to TRBJ1-2; 8 positions match TRBD1. CDR3 size: 14 residues. J lost 1 base, V lost 5 bases, and 3 bases had no gene match. Germline V gene sequence: CDR1 SNHLY, CDR2 FYNNEI. CDR3 nucleotide sequence: TGTGCCAGCAGTCTCGACAGGGGTAACTATGGCTACACCTTC. It translates to CASSLDRGNYGYTF.

DNA of the CDR3: TGTGCCAGCAGTTTCGGTAGCTCCTACAATGAGCAGTTCTTC. Residues: CASSFGSSYNEQFF. The gene calls are TRBV28 and TRBJ2-1; no clear D. The CDR3 runs to 14 residues. The V end was cut by 3 bases, the J end by 0 bases, with 6 bases between. Germline V lookup: CDR1 MDHEN, CDR2 SYDVKM.

This clone was recorded a few times. The V and J genes are TRBV7-8 and TRBJ1-5, with D unresolved. Germline CDR1 and CDR2: SGHVS and FQNEAQ. Trimming removed 4 bases at V and 2 bases at J, with 15 bases between. The CDR3 has 16 residues. CDR3 loop: CASSSPELVGNQPQHF. CDR3 in DNA: TGTGCCAGCAGCTCCCCGGAGTTGGTTGGCAATCAGCCCCAGCATTTT.

CDR3 region: CATSNSSTDTQYF. In DNA, the CDR3 is TGTGCCACCAGCAATAGTAGCACAGATACGCAGTATTTT. This chain connects TRBV15 to TRBJ2-3; D gene unclear. Germline-derived CDR1 and CDR2 are LNHNV and YYDKDF (reference sequence). This CDR3 contains 13 residues. Between the trimmed V and J ends, which lost 4 bases and 0 bases, there was a span of 5 bases. The full variable domain, completed using reference TRBV15 and TRBJ2-3, is DAMVIQNPRYQVTQFGKPVTLSCSQTLNHNVMYWYQQKSSQAPKLLFHYYDKDFNNEADTPDNFQSRRPNTSFCFLDIRSPGLGDTAMYLCATSNSSTDTQYFGPGTRLTVL.

This clone was counted once. The chain joins TRBV28 to TRBJ1-2; the match to TRBD1 covers 7 bases. V lost 4 bases, J lost 4 bases, and 3 bases stayed unmatched. This CDR3 has 13 residues. In germline, CDR1 is MDHEN, CDR2 SYDVKM. This CDR3 reads CASSSGQIYGYTF. The CDR3 region has the DNA TGTGCCAGCAGTTCGGGACAGATCTATGGCTACACCTTC.

This chain uses TRBV23-1 with TRBJ2-7, with TRBD2 matching 9 bases. TRBV23-1 is treated as an ORF (open reading frame) with a function not yet certain. J lost 1 base, V lost 0 bases, and 19 bases had no gene match. The CDR3 spans 21 residues. DNA of the CDR3: TGCGCCAGCAGTCAATCACTGGGCCAACTAGCGGGCATGTATAGTTCCTACGAGCAGTACTTC. It translates to CASSQSLGQLAGMYSSYEQYF.

This clone appeared a single time. The V and J genes are TRBV3-1 (or the pseudogene TRBV3-2) and TRBJ2-2; D unresolved. The V gene's germline CDR1 is LGHDT and CDR2 YNNKEL (reference sequence). V lost 2 bases to trimming and J lost 1 base, with 5 bases between them. The CDR3 sequence is 14 residues long. The CDR3 spells CASSQSVNTGELFF. CDR3 coding DNA: TGTGCCAGCAGCCAATCGGTGAACACCGGGGAGCTGTTTTTT.

V gene TRBV28 combines with J gene TRBJ1-6, with a weak D call TRBD1 (5 bases). The CDR3 totals 16 residues. Trimming removed 5 bases from V and 1 base from J, with 12 bases in between. Germline V CDR1 and CDR2: MDHEN, SYDVKM. The CDR3 bases are TGTGCCAGCAGTCCTATGGGGGGTTCCTATAATTCACCCCTCCACTTT. It specifies CASSPMGGSYNSPLHF.

V and J are TRBV20-1 and TRBJ1-5, with unresolved D. V was clipped by 3 bases and J by 5 bases, with 11 bases between them. CDR3 size: 13 residues. Germline CDR1 is DFQATT and CDR2 is SNEGSKA (reference sequence). CDR3 region: CSASGRGYQPQHF. The CDR3 DNA sequence: TGCAGTGCTAGTGGTCGCGGCTATCAGCCCCAGCATTTT.

The CDR3 sequence: CASSPGDRADSGNTIYF. In DNA, the CDR3 is TGTGCCAGCAGTCCCGGGGACAGGGCCGACTCTGGAAACACCATATATTTT. The chain carries TRBV27 and TRBJ1-3; TRBD1 aligns across 9 bases. The CDR3 consists of 17 residues. Losses at the gene ends were 5 bases for V and 0 bases for J; bases not matched to a gene: 8. The germline gives CDR1 MNHEY, CDR2 SMNVEV (reference sequence).

This clone was picked up one time. The chain uses TRBV27 and TRBJ1-2; TRBD1 might be the D (5 bases). Trimming cost V 4 bases and J 8 bases, with 14 bases left between them. Germline lookup yields CDR1 MNHEY and CDR2 SMNVEV (reference sequence). The CDR3 sequence is 13 residues long. The CDR3: CASSSTVLSGYTF. DNA for the CDR3: TGTGCCAGCAGTTCGACAGTTCTGTCGGGCTACACCTTC.

J is TRBJ2-7 and V is TRBV5-1, with 13 bases that match TRBD2. Trimming removed 4 bases from V and 4 bases from J; junction bases left unmatched: 5. Germline V gives CDR1 SGHRS, CDR2 YFSETQ. This CDR3 spans 15 amino acids. CDR3 sequence reads: CASSLGLAGVYEQYF. The CDR3 region has the DNA TGCGCCAGCAGCCTAGGACTAGCGGGAGTATACGAGCAGTACTTC.

This clone has only a few counts. The chain links TRBV7-8 to TRBJ1-6; 11 nucleotides agree with TRBD1. The CDR3 spans 16 residues. Trimming took 1 base from V and 9 from J; bases not matched to a gene: 5. The germline CDR1 and CDR2 sequences are SGHVS and FQNEAQ. CDR3 region: CASSLGDRGLGSPLHF. The CDR3 DNA reads TGTGCCAGCAGCTTAGGGGACAGGGGGTTGGGTTCACCCCTCCACTTT. Using reference TRBV7-8 and TRBJ1-6 for the parts outside the CDR3, the full variable domain is GAGVSQSPRYKVAKRGQDVALRCDPISGHVSLFWYQQALGQGPEFLTYFQNEAQLDKSGLPSDRFFAERPEGSVSTLKIQRTQQEDSAVYLCASSLGDRGLGSPLHFGNGTRLTVT.

This CDR3 reads CASSLANYRANYGYTF. The CDR3 DNA reads TGTGCCAGCAGTTTAGCCAATTACAGGGCAAACTATGGCTACACCTTC. This chain uses TRBV28 with TRBJ1-2, with D perhaps TRBD1 (6 bases). Trimming took off 2 bases at V and 2 bases at J, with 15 bases between the two ends. This CDR3 comprises 16 residues. Germline values: CDR1 MDHEN, CDR2 SYDVKM.

The J gene is TRBJ2-1, the V gene TRBV5-4; tentatively, D is TRBD2 (6 bases). The CDR3 length is 14 residues. The germline CDR1 and CDR2 sequences are SGHNT and YYREEE (reference sequence). The V end lost 5 bases, the J end lost 9 bases, and 18 bases lay between the germline ends. The CDR3 protein is CASSTQGGVGEQFF. CDR3 sequence (DNA): TGTGCCAGCAGTACTCAGGGAGGAGTCGGTGAGCAGTTCTTC. The full variable domain, in which reference TRBV5-4 and TRBJ2-1 provide the parts outside the CDR3, is ETGVTQSPTHLIKTRGQQVTLRCSSQSGHNTVSWYQQALGQGPQFIFQYYREEENGRGNFPPRFSGLQFPNYSSELNVNALELDDSALYLCASSTQGGVGEQFFGPGTRLTVL.

Regarding this clone: The same CDR3 also results from other DNA sequences found in this sample. The J gene is TRBJ2-2, the V gene TRBV5-1; TRBD1 matches 8 bases. The CDR3 is 16 amino acids. The V gene end was trimmed by 0 bases and the J gene end by 2 bases; junction bases not matched to a gene: 3. CDR1 is SGHRS and CDR2 is YFSETQ in the germline V gene. This chain's CDR3 is CASSLGDRTNTGELFF. As DNA, the CDR3 is TGCGCCAGCAGCTTGGGGGACAGGACCAACACCGGGGAGCTGTTTTTT.